The present entry profiles one TCR beta chain with its context. Antigen specificity is unknown. The method was immunoSEQ multiplex PCR; TCRdb's version includes in-frame clones alone and lacks a portion of them. The sample records approximately 74,000 clones, approximately 90% being singletons. This sample is part of a study of OX40 agonist ivuxolimab in advanced cancers. Overall study results and limits: Near-lowest levels of clonal expansion characterized partial responders at 0.1-3.0 mg/kg. Clonal expansion by week 6 occurred in CD4+ and CD8+ blood T cells (at 0.1 to 3.0 mg/kg).

Germline CDR1 is SGHAT and CDR2 is FQNNGV. This CDR3 contains 15 residues. With V trimmed by 2 bases and J by 5 bases, 9 bases remained unmatched. Baseline was the first blood sampling point, followed by cycle 4 day 1 and cycle 7 day 1. The receptor was derived from an adult with an advanced solid tumor such as melanoma, head and neck, liver or kidney cancer. This chain connects TRBV11-2 to TRBJ2-7; TRBD1 matches 7 bases. This specimen consisted of CD4+ or CD8+ T cells sorted from blood, obtained in a trial of the OX40 agonist ivuxolimab. The CDR3 region is CASSLSARQGDEQYF. The CDR3, as DNA: TGTGCCAGCAGCTTATCCGCCCGACAGGGAGACGAGCAGTACTTC.